This T cell receptor (beta chain) was captured in a study of radiotherapy plus CTLA-4 blockade in lung cancer (dated by TCRdb to the late 2010s). Background on the whole study: Objective responses occurred in 18% of enrolled patients, and just over 30% achieved disease control. What the authors observed across the whole study: Increased serum interferon-beta after radiation, together with early dynamic changes in blood T cell clones, were reported to be the strongest predictors of response. After treatment with radiotherapy and ipilimumab, TCR clones that came from tumors expanded in the peripheral blood.

CDR1 and CDR2 are drawn from the germline V gene: SGHAT, FQNNGV. The CDR3 has 16 amino acids, counting the end cysteine and phenylalanine. Here the CDR3 DNA is all that survives: 48 bases in frame from base 1. V is cut back by 5 bases and J by 0 bases, with 5 bases in the junction unmatched. A few counts support this clone. It lacks a known antigen. Base qualities were left out, and no much larger clone turns up one base away. Library creation used the immunoSEQ multiplex PCR assay. Held by TCRdb, this immuneACCESS table contains in-frame sequences only and omits some clones. Under half of the omission traces to an unresolved V gene where checked; the cause of the rest is unknown. Across this sample there are 50,000 to 65,000 clones, with around 79% seen only once. The ten largest make up 8.5% of the sample. The study tested focal radiation therapy combined with CTLA-4 blockade (ipilimumab) in patients with chemo-refractory metastatic non-small-cell lung cancer.

This sequence was found in a human donor with non-small cell lung cancer who had a complete response to radiotherapy plus ipilimumab. The sequence joins TRBV11-2 to TRBJ2-7, and TRBD2 aligns with 12 junction nucleotides. The sample in question was peripheral blood, obtained from a patient treated with radiotherapy plus ipilimumab. The CDR3 region reads CASSPGLAGFSYEQYF. The sequenced DNA is TGTGCCAGCAGCCCGGGACTAGCGGGCTTCTCCTACGAGCAGTACTTC.